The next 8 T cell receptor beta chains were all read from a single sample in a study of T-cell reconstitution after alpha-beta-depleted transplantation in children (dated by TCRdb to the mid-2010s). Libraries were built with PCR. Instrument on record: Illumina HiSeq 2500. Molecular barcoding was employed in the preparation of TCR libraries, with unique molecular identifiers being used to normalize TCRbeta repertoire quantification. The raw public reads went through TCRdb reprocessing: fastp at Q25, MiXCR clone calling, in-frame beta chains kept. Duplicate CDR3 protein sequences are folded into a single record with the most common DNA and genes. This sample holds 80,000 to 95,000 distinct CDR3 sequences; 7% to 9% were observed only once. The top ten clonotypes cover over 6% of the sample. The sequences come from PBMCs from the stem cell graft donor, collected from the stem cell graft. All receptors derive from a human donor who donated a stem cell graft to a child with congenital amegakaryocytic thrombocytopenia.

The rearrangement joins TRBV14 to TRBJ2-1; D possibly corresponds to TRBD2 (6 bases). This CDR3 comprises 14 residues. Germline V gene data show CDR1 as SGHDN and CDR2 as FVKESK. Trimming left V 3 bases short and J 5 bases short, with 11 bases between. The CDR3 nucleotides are TGTGCCAGCAGCCAGGGGACTTTGAACAATGAGCAGTTCTTC. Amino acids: CASSQGTLNNEQFF.

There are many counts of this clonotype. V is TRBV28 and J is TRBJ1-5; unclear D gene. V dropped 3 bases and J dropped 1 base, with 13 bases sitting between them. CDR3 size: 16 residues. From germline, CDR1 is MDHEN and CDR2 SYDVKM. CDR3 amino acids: CASSFIGVGSNQPQHF. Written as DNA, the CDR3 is TGTGCCAGCAGTTTTATCGGCGTCGGGAGCAATCAGCCCCAGCATTTT. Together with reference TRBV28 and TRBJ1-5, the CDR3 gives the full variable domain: DVKVTQSSRYLVKRTGEKVFLECVQDMDHENMFWYRQDPGLGLRLIYFSYDVKMKEKGDIPEGYSVSREKKERFSLILESASTNQTSMYLCASSFIGVGSNQPQHFGDGTRLSIL.

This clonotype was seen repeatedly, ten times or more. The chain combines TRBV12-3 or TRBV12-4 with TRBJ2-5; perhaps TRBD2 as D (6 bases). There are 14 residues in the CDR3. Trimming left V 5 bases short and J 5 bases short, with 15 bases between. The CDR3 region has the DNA TGTGCCAGCAGTGGGAGGACGGGGGACGAGACCCAGTACTTC. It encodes CASSGRTGDETQYF.

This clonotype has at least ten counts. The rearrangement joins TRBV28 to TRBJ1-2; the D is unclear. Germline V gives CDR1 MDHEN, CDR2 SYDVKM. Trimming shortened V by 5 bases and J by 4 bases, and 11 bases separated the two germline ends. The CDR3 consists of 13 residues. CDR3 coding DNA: TGTGCCAGCAGTGTTATAGGTGGCTATGGCTACACCTTC. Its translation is CASSVIGGYGYTF.

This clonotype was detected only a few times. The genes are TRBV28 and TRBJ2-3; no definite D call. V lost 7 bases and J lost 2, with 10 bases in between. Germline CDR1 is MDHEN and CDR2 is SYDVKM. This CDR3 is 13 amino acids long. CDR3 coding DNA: TGTGCCAGCAAGCAGGAACCCACAGATACGCAGTATTTT. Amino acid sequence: CASKQEPTDTQYF.

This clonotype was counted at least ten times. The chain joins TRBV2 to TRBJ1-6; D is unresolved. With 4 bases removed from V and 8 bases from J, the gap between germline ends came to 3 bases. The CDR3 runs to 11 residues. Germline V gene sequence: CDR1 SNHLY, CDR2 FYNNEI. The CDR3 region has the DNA TGTGCCAGCAGTGGAGATTCACCCCTCCACTTT. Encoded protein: CASSGDSPLHF.

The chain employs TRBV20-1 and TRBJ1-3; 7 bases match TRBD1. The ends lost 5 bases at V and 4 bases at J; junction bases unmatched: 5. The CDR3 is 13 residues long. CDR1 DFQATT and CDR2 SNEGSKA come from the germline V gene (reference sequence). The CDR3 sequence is CSAPWDSGNTIYF. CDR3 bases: TGCAGTGCTCCTTGGGACAGCGGAAACACCATATATTTT.

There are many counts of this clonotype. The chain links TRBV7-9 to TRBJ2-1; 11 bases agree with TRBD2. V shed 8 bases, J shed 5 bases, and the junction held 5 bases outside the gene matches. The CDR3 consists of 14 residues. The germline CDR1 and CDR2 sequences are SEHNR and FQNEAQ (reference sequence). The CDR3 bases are TGTGCCAGCCGACTAGCGGGGCCTAACAATGAGCAGTTCTTC. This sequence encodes CASRLAGPNNEQFF. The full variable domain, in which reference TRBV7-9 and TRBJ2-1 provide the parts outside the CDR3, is DTGVSQNPRHKITKRGQNVTFRCDPISEHNRLYWYRQTLGQGPEFLTYFQNEAQLEKSRLLSDRFSAERPKGSFSTLEIQRTEQGDSAMYLCASRLAGPNNEQFFGPGTRLTVL.